Below are 20 T cell receptor beta chains sequenced from a single sample in a study of shared clonotypes between healthy human individuals. Here immunoSEQ multiplex PCR was the method, and the copy in TCRdb shows in-frame clones only, minus some. Altogether under 2,500,000 clones are present, approximately 95% being singletons, with the ten largest covering around 0.13%. Sequencing was carried out using naive CD4+ T cells sorted from blood. Sample subset: CD45RA+ positively selected. The origin of the receptors is a young man in good health.

The chain combines TRBV19 with TRBJ1-4; 7 nucleotides agree with TRBD1. Germline assignment: CDR1 LNHDA and CDR2 SQIVND (reference sequence). V lost 5 bases to trimming and J lost 6 bases; unmatched junction nucleotides: 6. The CDR3 runs 14 residues. The CDR3 reads CASSWTGNHEKLFF. In nucleotides, the CDR3 is TGTGCCAGTAGTTGGACAGGAAATCATGAAAAACTGTTTTTT.

The CDR3 region is CAIRTTGELFF. The CDR3 DNA reads TGTGCCATCAGGACCACCGGGGAGCTGTTTTTT. The chain combines TRBV10-3 with TRBJ2-2; D is unclear. V lost 6 bases, J lost 4 bases, and 3 bases lay in between. Germline-derived CDR1 and CDR2 are ENHRY and SYGVKD. The CDR3 runs 11 residues.

The chain has TRBV28 and TRBJ1-1; D is ambiguous. CDR1 is MDHEN and CDR2 is SYDVKM in the germline V gene. The ends were cut back, 3 bases at V and 5 bases at J, with 7 bases in the middle. The CDR3 length is 12 residues. In nucleotides, the CDR3 is TGTGCCAGCAGTTTCGGGGTTACTGAAGCTTTCTTT. It specifies CASSFGVTEAFF.

Note on this clone: Other nucleotide sequences from this sample produce the same CDR3. V usage is TRBV6-5 and J usage is TRBJ1-2, with D hard to call. The CDR3 runs to 13 residues. Trimming took off 3 bases at V and 1 base at J, with 6 bases between the two ends. Germline V gene sequence: CDR1 MNHEY, CDR2 SVGAGI. The CDR3 here is CASSYTINYGYTF. DNA of the CDR3: TGTGCCAGCAGTTATACGATTAACTATGGCTACACCTTC.

The V and J genes are TRBV5-6 and TRBJ1-6, with D possibly TRBD1 on 6 matching bases. This CDR3 region has 14 residues. CDR1 SGHDT and CDR2 YYEEEE come from the germline V gene. Deletions cut 4 bases from V and 9 bases from J, with 14 bases between. The CDR3 loop is CASSGQFGSSPLHF. The DNA for the CDR3 is TGTGCCAGCAGCGGACAGTTCGGAAGTTCACCCCTCCACTTT.

The rearrangement links TRBV4-2 to TRBJ2-1; D possibly corresponds to TRBD1 (6 bases). Trimming left V 0 bases short and J 6 bases short, with 18 bases between. The CDR3 sequence is 17 residues long. CDR1 is LGHNA, CDR2 YNFKEQ, per germline. The CDR3 DNA reads as TGTGCCAGCAGCCAAGATTTAGGACAGTATGTTTCCAATGAGCAGTTCTTC. Protein: CASSQDLGQYVSNEQFF.

This clone was detected only once. This chain connects TRBV18 to TRBJ2-3; D perhaps matches TRBD2 (6 bases). Trimming shortened V by 5 bases and J by 2 bases, and 14 bases separated the two germline ends. The CDR3 spans 15 residues. CDR1 is KGHSH and CDR2 is LQKENI in the germline V gene. CDR3 region: CASSNDGGNTDTQYF. For the CDR3, the DNA is TGTGCCAGCTCAAACGACGGGGGAAACACAGATACGCAGTATTTT.

This clone was recorded only once. This rearrangement joins TRBV10-3 to TRBJ1-1, with a weak D call TRBD1 (6 bases). Trimming took 4 bases from V and 2 from J, leaving 17 bases between them. Germline assignment: CDR1 ENHRY and CDR2 SYGVKD. The CDR3 runs 16 residues. CDR3 protein: CAISGGAFGLNTEAFF. The CDR3, as DNA: TGTGCCATCAGTGGGGGGGCCTTCGGTCTCAACACTGAAGCTTTCTTT.

The J gene is TRBJ2-7, the V gene TRBV2; D is undetermined. The germline gives CDR1 SNHLY, CDR2 FYNNEI. Trimming left V 5 bases short and J 5 bases short, with 7 bases between. The CDR3 is 11 amino acids. CDR3 region: CASSRWDEQYF. For the CDR3, the DNA is TGTGCCAGCAGTCGTTGGGACGAGCAGTACTTC.

The CDR3 sequence: CASRRGIHEQYF. The CDR3 coding sequence is TGTGCCAGCAGACGGGGGATCCACGAGCAGTACTTC. The J gene is TRBJ2-7, the V gene TRBV6-5, with D tentatively TRBD2 (6 bases). This CDR3 has 12 residues. Germline CDR1 is MNHEY and CDR2 is SVGAGI. The V gene lost 6 bases and the J gene lost 5 bases, with 11 bases spanning the gap.

In its sample, this clone was seen a few times. The rearrangement links TRBV7-9 to TRBJ1-2; D might be TRBD1 (5 bases). V lost 5 bases and J 7 bases, leaving 11 bases between the germline ends. Germline assignment: CDR1 SEHNR and CDR2 FQNEAQ (reference sequence). This CDR3 contains 12 residues. CDR3 coding DNA: TGTGCCAGCAGCCGCGACAGTGTTGGCTACACCTTC. It codes for CASSRDSVGYTF. Using reference TRBV7-9 and TRBJ1-2 for the parts outside the CDR3, the full variable domain is DTGVSQNPRHKITKRGQNVTFRCDPISEHNRLYWYRQTLGQGPEFLTYFQNEAQLEKSRLLSDRFSAERPKGSFSTLEIQRTEQGDSAMYLCASSRDSVGYTFGSGTRLTVV.

The chain is built from TRBV4-2 and TRBJ2-7; possibly TRBD2 for D (6 bases). CDR3 length: 13 amino acids. Germline-derived CDR1 and CDR2 are LGHNA and YNFKEQ. V was clipped by 1 base and J by 5 bases, with 9 bases between them. The CDR3 DNA follows: TGTGCCAGCAGCCAAGTTTCGGGGGACGAGCAGTACTTC. The encoded protein is CASSQVSGDEQYF.

Comments on this clone: The same CDR3 is also encoded by other DNA sequences in this sample. The rearrangement uses TRBV7-9 and TRBJ1-5; D might be TRBD1 (6 bases). V was trimmed by 1 base and J by 4 bases, leaving 11 bases between them. The CDR3 consists of 15 residues. Germline V gene data show CDR1 as SEHNR and CDR2 as FQNEAQ (reference sequence). The DNA for the CDR3 is TGTGCCAGCAGCTTAGGGTCAGGGGAGAATCAGCCCCAGCATTTT. Translated: CASSLGSGENQPQHF.

This clone was observed a single time. The chain joins TRBV28 to TRBJ2-1; D unresolved. The CDR3 spans 14 residues. V was cut by 10 bases and J by 8 bases, with 21 bases left in between. Germline V gene sequence: CDR1 MDHEN, CDR2 SYDVKM. CDR3 residues: CATLEAAGQYEQFF. For the CDR3, the DNA is TGTGCCACCCTAGAGGCCGCCGGGCAGTATGAGCAGTTCTTC.

The rearrangement joins TRBV6-5 to TRBJ2-2; unclear D gene. The CDR3 totals 14 residues. CDR1 MNHEY and CDR2 SVGAGI come from the germline V gene. The V gene lost 4 bases and the J gene lost 1 base, with 7 bases spanning the gap. The CDR3 DNA reads TGTGCCAGCAGTTTCCTGGGGAACACCGGGGAGCTGTTTTTT. Amino acids: CASSFLGNTGELFF.

In the case of this clone: This same CDR3 is encoded by further DNA sequences in the sample. V usage is TRBV29-1 and J usage is TRBJ2-3; 9 bases are shared with TRBD2. V gave up 6 bases and J gave up 1 base; unmatched junction bases: 2. Germline lookup yields CDR1 SQVTM and CDR2 ANQGSEA. CDR3 size: 13 residues. CDR3 sequence (DNA): TGCAGCGTAGTAGCGGGGGGCACAGATACGCAGTATTTT. It encodes CSVVAGGTDTQYF.

This chain links TRBV11-2 with TRBJ1-1, with a possible D match to TRBD1 (6 bases). CDR3 length: 15 amino acids. Deletions cut 0 bases from V and 5 bases from J, with 13 bases between. Looked up from germline, CDR1 is SGHAT and CDR2 is FQNNGV. The CDR3: CASSLDPTGRTEAFF. DNA for the CDR3: TGTGCCAGCAGCTTAGACCCCACAGGGCGGACTGAAGCTTTCTTT. The full variable domain, completed using reference TRBV11-2 and TRBJ1-1, is EAGVAQSPRYKIIEKRQSVAFWCNPISGHATLYWYQQILGQGPKLLIQFQNNGVVDDSQLPKDRFSAERLKGVDSTLKIQPAKLEDSAVYLCASSLDPTGRTEAFFGQGTRLTVV.

This chain connects TRBV7-2 to TRBJ2-1; D is unclear. This CDR3 contains 14 residues. CDR1 is SGHTA, CDR2 FQGNSA, per germline. V lost 3 bases and J lost 1, with 7 bases in between. The CDR3 DNA reads TGTGCCAGCAGCTTGGAGCGTTCCTACAATGAGCAGTTCTTC. It encodes CASSLERSYNEQFF.

The CDR3 DNA is TGTGCCAGCAGCGCCGACAGGGGGCTCAACGAGCAGTACTTC. Protein: CASSADRGLNEQYF. This chain uses TRBV9 with TRBJ2-7; the match to TRBD1 covers 10 bases. The CDR3 extends over 14 amino acids. The trim removed 3 bases at V and 5 bases at J, leaving 5 bases unmatched. From germline, CDR1 is SGDLS and CDR2 YYNGEE.

The chain joins TRBV5-1 to TRBJ2-5; a weak D match, TRBD1 (5 bases). The CDR3 runs 16 residues. Per germline, CDR1 SGHRS and CDR2 YFSETQ. V was clipped by 0 bases and J by 1 base, with 13 bases between them. The CDR3 region is CASSLGGRPFQETQYF. DNA of the CDR3: TGCGCCAGCAGCTTGGGGGGCAGGCCCTTCCAAGAGACCCAGTACTTC.